The rows below give T cell receptor beta chains drawn from one sample of a study of cytomegalovirus exposure and HLA in healthy donors. Using immunoSEQ multiplex PCR, the repertoire was profiled, and TCRdb retains in-frame clones only, with some absent. Of 200,000 or so clones listed, more than 75% were seen once; the top ten hold 3.5% to 4%. The sample consisted of PBMCs. The receptors were gathered from a male donor in good health and CMV-seronegative. The CDR3 runs from the conserved cysteine through the conserved F or W. The D gene is left open where the match is weak. Only part of the rows carry a size: once, few, many, or a class if the clone is expanded.

v_gene,j_gene,d_gene,abundance,CDR3nt,CDR3aa
TRBV5-6,TRBJ1-2,TRBD1,.,TGTGCCAGCAGCTCCCCAGGGGGCCGCGGCTACACCTTC,CASSSPGGRGYTF
TRBV9,TRBJ2-1,TRBD2,.,TGTGCCAGCAGCTCCACTAGCGGGGTTAATGAGCAGTTCTTC,CASSSTSGVNEQFF
TRBV28,TRBJ1-2,TRBD1,.,TGTGCCAGCAGTACGCCACCGGGACAGAGAGCGCACTATGGCTACACCTTC,CASSTPPGQRAHYGYTF
TRBV15,TRBJ2-1,.,.,TGTGCCACCAGCAGAGTGGAGCGGAGTGAGCAGTTCTTC,CATSRVERSEQFF
TRBV28,TRBJ2-6,TRBD2,few,TGTGCCAGCAGGATTAGCGGGAGTCTCTCTGGGGCCAACGTCCTGACTTTC,CASRISGSLSGANVLTF
TRBV6-4,TRBJ1-3,.,.,TGTGCCAGCAGTGAGGATAACAGTATCTCTGGAAACACCATATATTTT,CASSEDNSISGNTIYF
TRBV28,TRBJ1-2,.,once,TGTGCCAGCAGTTTCGATAGAGACTATGGCTACACCTTC,CASSFDRDYGYTF
TRBV29-1,TRBJ2-3,.,.,TGCAGCGTGGCGGCCACAGATACGCAGTATTTT,CSVAATDTQYF
TRBV7-9,TRBJ2-7,.,once,TGTTCCAGCAGCTCGGGTTCCAACGAGCAGTACTTC,CSSSSGSNEQYF
TRBV28,TRBJ1-1,TRBD1,.,TGTGCCAGCAGTTTAGACCAGACAGGGGGAAGGGATGCTTTCTTT,CASSLDQTGGRDAFF
TRBV28,TRBJ2-7,.,.,TGTGCCAGCAGTTTGCCTAGCCTCTCCTACGAGCAGTACTTC,CASSLPSLSYEQYF
TRBV7-3,TRBJ1-1,.,.,TGTGCCAGCAGCTTAACGGCGGGGAACACTGAAGCTTTCTTT,CASSLTAGNTEAFF
TRBV5-1,TRBJ1-1,TRBD1,.,TGCGCCAGCAGCTTTGGACAGGGCCGGGCGGGAACTGAAGCTTTCTTT,CASSFGQGRAGTEAFF
TRBV5-1,TRBJ1-1,TRBD1,.,TGCGCCAGCATGTGGGGACAGGGGGCGAACACTGAAGCTTTCTTT,CASMWGQGANTEAFF
TRBV5-6,TRBJ2-2,TRBD2,.,TGTGCCAGCAGCTTGAGGCGGGAGGGCCCCGGGGAGCTGTTTTTT,CASSLRREGPGELFF
TRBV19,TRBJ2-7,.,.,TGTGCCAGTAGTCGGCAGCGCTACGAGCAGTACTTC,CASSRQRYEQYF
TRBV28,TRBJ1-2,.,once,TGTGCCAGCAGTTCTCCAGGGTCGGGTGGCTACACCTTC,CASSSPGSGGYTF
TRBV7-3,TRBJ2-1,TRBD2,.,TGTGCCAGCAGCTTACTGGCGGGAGTCAGCAATGAGCAGTTCTTC,CASSLLAGVSNEQFF
TRBV14,TRBJ2-4,TRBD2,.,TGTGCCAGCAGCCTTACCGCTAGCGGGAGCGGAAACATTCAGTACTTC,CASSLTASGSGNIQYF
TRBV10-2,TRBJ2-7,TRBD2,.,TGCGCCAGCAACCGCCTAGCGGGAGGACTCTACGAGCAGTACTTC,CASNRLAGGLYEQYF
TRBV6-1,TRBJ2-7,TRBD1,.,TGTGCCAGCAGTGAAAATCTCCGGGACAGGGGATGGGGCGAGCAGTACTTC,CASSENLRDRGWGEQYF
TRBV6-4,TRBJ2-7,TRBD1,once,TGTGCCAGCAGTGAGGGACAGGGCACCGAGCAGTACTTC,CASSEGQGTEQYF
TRBV28,TRBJ1-2,TRBD1,.,TGTGCCAGCAGTTCCCCGACAGGGAGCGACTATGGCTACACCTTC,CASSSPTGSDYGYTF
TRBV6-6,TRBJ2-5,.,.,TGTGCCAGCACGTTAAAAGAGACCCAGTACTTC,CASTLKETQYF
TRBV5-5,TRBJ2-1,TRBD1,.,TGTGCCAGCAGTACCACAGGGGGCTCCTACAATGAGCAGTTCTTC,CASSTTGGSYNEQFF
TRBV7-3,TRBJ1-2,.,once,TGTGCCAGCAGCTTAAATTCGGGGGAAGGTAACTATGGCTACACCTTC,CASSLNSGEGNYGYTF
TRBV28,TRBJ2-5,.,.,TGTGCCAGCAGTTTGCCCGGGTTGGAGACCCAGTACTTC,CASSLPGLETQYF
TRBV2,TRBJ2-3,TRBD2,.,TGTGCCAGCAGTGACCACAGACTAGCTCTTCTTTATTTT,CASSDHRLALLYF
TRBV6-5,TRBJ2-3,TRBD2,.,TGTGCCAGCAGCCCTAGCGGGAGGGGTCCAGATACGCAGTATTTT,CASSPSGRGPDTQYF
TRBV18,TRBJ2-2,TRBD1,.,TGTGCCAGCTCACCAAGGCCAGGGGGCGCAGGCGGGGAGCTGTTTTTT,CASSPRPGGAGGELFF
TRBV6-5,TRBJ2-7,TRBD2,.,TGTGCCAGCAGTTATAGCGGGAGGCCGAGCTCCTACGAGCAGTACTTC,CASSYSGRPSSYEQYF
TRBV7-2,TRBJ2-7,.,.,TGTGCCAGCAGCCCATTGGTGGCTGAGGGAGAGCAGTACTTC,CASSPLVAEGEQYF
TRBV28,TRBJ2-7,TRBD1,once,TGTGCCAGCAGTTTACAGGGACAGGGTGTCCCGCAGTACTTC,CASSLQGQGVPQYF
TRBV14,TRBJ2-7,TRBD1,.,TGTGCCAGCAGCCAAGTCACTGTCCCGACAGGGTCAATCGAGCAGTACTTC,CASSQVTVPTGSIEQYF
TRBV9,TRBJ2-5,.,.,TGTGCCAGCAGCGTATTCAGCTCCGGGGAGACCCAGTACTTC,CASSVFSSGETQYF
TRBV9,TRBJ1-2,.,.,TGTGCCAGCAGCGTAGGCATCGTCGGGGATGGCTACACCTTC,CASSVGIVGDGYTF
TRBV5-4,TRBJ2-1,TRBD2,.,TGTGCCAGCAGCTTGGATCTAGCGGGAGACAATGAGCAGTTCTTC,CASSLDLAGDNEQFF
TRBV7-8,TRBJ2-1,TRBD2,.,TGTGCCAGCAGCTTAGGCGGGGGGGCCTACAATGAGCAGTTCTTC,CASSLGGGAYNEQFF
TRBV5-4,TRBJ2-7,.,.,TGTGCCAGCAGCGGGAAGGACAGACCCTACGAGCAGTACTTC,CASSGKDRPYEQYF
TRBV5-1,TRBJ2-1,TRBD2,.,TGCGCCAGCAGCTTCACTAGCGGGGGGTACAATGAGCAGTTCTTC,CASSFTSGGYNEQFF
TRBV19,TRBJ1-2,TRBD1,.,TGTGCCAGTAGTATAGATATTGGGACAGGCGGGTATGGCTACACCTTC,CASSIDIGTGGYGYTF
TRBV7-9,TRBJ1-1,.,.,TGTTCCAGCAGTCCGGCAGGTTTAGATGAAGCTTTCTTT,CSSSPAGLDEAFF
TRBV6-1,TRBJ2-7,.,.,TGTGCCAGCAGTGATGCAGGTGGAAGGCTTTACGAGCAGTACTTC,CASSDAGGRLYEQYF
TRBV5-1,TRBJ2-5,.,.,TGCGCCAGCAGCCCTAACGTGGGCGGGGACGAGACCCAGTACTTC,CASSPNVGGDETQYF
TRBV2,TRBJ2-3,.,.,TGTGCCAGCAAACTCGGCGCCCGGACTGGAGATACGCAGTATTTT,CASKLGARTGDTQYF
TRBV6-1,TRBJ2-2,.,.,TGTGCCAGCAACCTGAACAGGCTCAGCACCGGGGAGCTGTTTTTT,CASNLNRLSTGELFF
TRBV7-8,TRBJ2-1,.,.,TGTGCCAGCGGGGGAGGGGGACATTACAATGAGCAGTTCTTC,CASGGGGHYNEQFF
TRBV6-1,TRBJ2-3,TRBD2,.,TGTGCCACCCAGCGGGACGGAAACACAGATACGCAGTATTTT,CATQRDGNTDTQYF
TRBV5-4,TRBJ2-1,TRBD2,.,TGTGCCAGCAGCTCGAGGACTAGCGGGAACAATGAGCAGTTCTTC,CASSSRTSGNNEQFF
TRBV6-1,TRBJ2-7,.,.,TGTGCCAGCAGTGAAGGGCAGGGGGGCGTGAGCTACGAGCAGTACTTC,CASSEGQGGVSYEQYF